This T cell receptor (beta chain) was captured by sequencing in a study of shared clonotypes between healthy human individuals. Method: immunoSEQ multiplex PCR; TCRdb's copy keeps in-frame clones and lacks some. The table has a few million clones, 85% to 95% seen once. In germline, CDR1 is SGHDT, CDR2 YYEEEE. The CDR3 length is 14 residues. Trimming took 4 bases from V and 5 from J; bases not matched to a gene: 8. This TCR was sampled from a man younger than 35 in good health. Some clones in this sample may be carry-over from other donors' samples. The V gene is TRBV5-6, the J gene TRBJ2-5; 7 positions agree with TRBD1. The sample taken for sequencing was naive CD4+ T cells from PBMCs. Subset reported: CD45RA+ positively selected. The CDR3 sequence: CASSLYPRGETQYF. The CDR3 DNA reads TGTGCCAGCAGCCTCTACCCCAGGGGGGAGACCCAGTACTTC.